Listed below are T cell receptor beta chains from one sample, sequenced in a study of blood T cell repertoires in COVID-19. Profiled with immunoSEQ multiplex PCR; TCRdb holds only in-frame clones, not every one. The sample carries approximately 26,000 clones, around 91% recorded once. The sample taken for sequencing was peripheral blood. The receptor set was obtained from a woman in her sixties with active COVID-19. CDR3s leave out the opening cysteine and the closing phenylalanine or tryptophan.

CDR3aa: ASRAGQYPSYNEQF; j_gene: TRBJ2-1; v_gene: TRBV27
CDR3aa: ASSEAQLMNTEAF; j_gene: TRBJ1-1; v_gene: TRBV10-2
CDR3aa: AIRGLAAYNEQF; j_gene: TRBJ2-1; v_gene: TRBV10-3
CDR3aa: ASSLERVQETQY; j_gene: TRBJ2-5; v_gene: TRBV5-4
CDR3aa: ASSLGDRQPQH; j_gene: TRBJ1-5; v_gene: TRBV6-5
CDR3aa: ASSPTSISEQY; j_gene: TRBJ2-7; v_gene: TRBV18
CDR3aa: ASTPRRGRDNEQF; j_gene: TRBJ2-1; v_gene: TRBV6-5
CDR3aa: ASSTGLPLDADSPLH; j_gene: TRBJ1-6; v_gene: TRBV18
CDR3aa: ASSFGGGYGYT; j_gene: TRBJ1-2; v_gene: TRBV12-3/TRBV12-4
CDR3aa: ASSAEGATQPQH; j_gene: TRBJ1-5; v_gene: TRBV6-5
CDR3aa: ASSFTGGTGELF; j_gene: TRBJ2-2; v_gene: TRBV6-5
CDR3aa: ASSVDPGRSGELF; j_gene: TRBJ2-2; v_gene: TRBV9
CDR3aa: ASSLAYRESYGYT; j_gene: TRBJ1-2; v_gene: TRBV5-6
CDR3aa: ATSDFIQGETF; j_gene: TRBJ1-1; v_gene: TRBV24-1
CDR3aa: ASSAMRREKLF; j_gene: TRBJ1-4; v_gene: TRBV12-3/TRBV12-4
CDR3aa: ASSEAAGEGGYT; j_gene: TRBJ1-2; v_gene: TRBV6-1
CDR3aa: ASSPTGINEQF; j_gene: TRBJ2-1; v_gene: TRBV18
CDR3aa: ASSPYGTGRPLLNYGYT; j_gene: TRBJ1-2; v_gene: TRBV5-1
CDR3aa: ASSSRGQPNQPQH; j_gene: TRBJ1-5; v_gene: TRBV7-8
CDR3aa: ASSDPSGINNEQF; j_gene: TRBJ2-1; v_gene: TRBV2
CDR3aa: SAGDRPQT; j_gene: TRBJ1-4; v_gene: TRBV20-1
CDR3aa: ASSSGQGEGTLH; j_gene: TRBJ1-6; v_gene: TRBV13
CDR3aa: ASRQLGKSSYNEQF; j_gene: TRBJ2-1; v_gene: TRBV11-3
CDR3aa: ASSVAPGQGRAGELF; j_gene: TRBJ2-2; v_gene: TRBV9
CDR3aa: ASSGSGTSGGGGTDTQY; j_gene: TRBJ2-3; v_gene: TRBV13
CDR3aa: ASSSGRRAGQETQY; j_gene: TRBJ2-5; v_gene: TRBV7-9
CDR3aa: ASSPDYSSYEQY; j_gene: TRBJ2-7; v_gene: TRBV9
CDR3aa: ASSLWASTEAF; j_gene: TRBJ1-1; v_gene: TRBV7-2
CDR3aa: ASSHQTGYGYT; j_gene: TRBJ1-2; v_gene: TRBV3-1/TRBV3-2
CDR3aa: ASSRPGQGHGYT; j_gene: TRBJ1-2; v_gene: TRBV4-1
CDR3aa: AIRQGQGKETQY; j_gene: TRBJ2-5; v_gene: TRBV10-3
CDR3aa: ASSLETHEETQY; j_gene: TRBJ2-5; v_gene: TRBV5-4
CDR3aa: ASAPLGGNAQY; j_gene: TRBJ2-7; v_gene: TRBV11-2
CDR3aa: ASSQAGPYEQY; j_gene: TRBJ2-7; v_gene: TRBV3-1/TRBV3-2
CDR3aa: ASSFMNEQF; j_gene: TRBJ2-1; v_gene: TRBV28
CDR3aa: ASSPVASGSSVY; j_gene: TRBJ2-7; v_gene: TRBV18
CDR3aa: ASRDRAYNEQF; j_gene: TRBJ2-1; v_gene: TRBV2
CDR3aa: ASSLGGDTEAF; j_gene: TRBJ1-1; v_gene: TRBV5-1
CDR3aa: ASSSTVGPPGAF; j_gene: TRBJ1-1; v_gene: TRBV27
CDR3aa: ASSASYGNEQF; j_gene: TRBJ2-1; v_gene: TRBV7-9
CDR3aa: ATSSLAGDRL; j_gene: TRBJ2-1; v_gene: TRBV15
CDR3aa: SVEAGRGTDTQY; j_gene: TRBJ2-3; v_gene: TRBV29-1
CDR3aa: ASSHMRGRAHDTEAF; j_gene: TRBJ1-1; v_gene: TRBV2
CDR3aa: ASAGTDYEQY; j_gene: TRBJ2-7; v_gene: TRBV3-1/TRBV3-2
CDR3aa: ASSLGGGPYEQY; j_gene: TRBJ2-7; v_gene: TRBV9
CDR3aa: ASSLRGGTEAF; j_gene: TRBJ1-1; v_gene: TRBV12-3/TRBV12-4
CDR3aa: ASSPQGTRDTQY; j_gene: TRBJ2-3; v_gene: TRBV28
CDR3aa: ASKELAGAFLYEQY; j_gene: TRBJ2-7; v_gene: TRBV28
CDR3aa: ASSNPGQGSGEQF; j_gene: TRBJ2-1; v_gene: TRBV2
CDR3aa: ASSAEGASTLH; j_gene: TRBJ1-6; v_gene: TRBV2